What follows describes a single T cell receptor (beta chain). Its specificity is unknown. The data derive from a study of glioma-infiltrating T cells. TCR alpha and beta CDR3 regions were amplified from RNA using iRepertoire nested multiplex PCR. For one-step reverse transcription and amplification, 100-400 ng of tissue mRNA or PBMC total RNA was used. TCRdb processed the multiplex PCR reads anew with MiXCR; each CDR3 protein has one entry. Here the sample spans under 200,000 distinct CDR3 sequences, around 40% being singletons. The CDR3 is made up of 14 amino acids. Germline-derived CDR1 and CDR2 are SGHDN and FVKESK. Trimming took 1 base from V and 7 from J, leaving 14 bases between them. Study-wide points: Above-expected tissue-blood divergence occurred in all gliomas, most in low-grade ones.

This receptor was obtained from a human donor with low-grade glioma or glioblastoma, undergoing nonglioma brain surgery, or in good health (not recorded which). Sequencing input: glioma tissue, nonneoplastic brain tissue, or PBMCs (not recorded which). This rearrangement joins TRBV14 to TRBJ2-7; no clear D gene. CDR3 loop: CASSQVSPDGEQYF. In nucleotides, the CDR3 is TGTGCCAGCAGCCAAGTTTCTCCAGATGGGGAGCAGTACTTC.